This T cell receptor beta chain was sequenced during a study of T cells in Graves' hyperthyroidism and ophthalmopathy. TCR beta CDR3 regions were amplified from RNA. The TCR CDR3 first-round RT-PCR relied on the HTBI primer set. Each CDR3 protein is one row after TCRdb ran MiXCR on the multiplex PCR reads. The sample comprises hundreds of thousands of distinct CDR3 sequences, about 20% of which are singletons, and 49% rests with the top ten. There are a few counts of this clonotype. No antigen is known for it. Clinical symptoms, serum thyroxine and TRAb, thyroid ultrasound and orbital computed tomography together formed the diagnostic basis. Study results and limitations: It was a median about 7.1 months before onset that the model predicted ophthalmopathy.

The CDR3 extends over 17 amino acids. The germline gives CDR1 SGHRS, CDR2 YFSETQ. Losses at the gene ends were 6 bases for V and 5 bases for J; bases not matched to a gene: 15. What was sequenced was blood. V and J are TRBV5-1 and TRBJ2-5, with 11 nucleotides matching TRBD1. The receptor was isolated from a woman aged 70 to 79 with Graves' ophthalmopathy. CDR3 bases: TGCGCCAGCACGTCTCGGACAGGGGGCGTCCAGGGGGAGACCCAGTACTTC. Its translation: CASTSRTGGVQGETQYF.